This entry features one T cell receptor beta chain sequence. Its antigen is currently unknown. TCR beta CDR3 region amplification was performed from RNA transcripts. TCR CDR3 underwent first-round RT-PCR with the HTBI primer set. TCRdb re-derived calls from the multiplex PCR reads in MiXCR, one entry per CDR3 protein. Found here are about 640,000 distinct CDR3 sequences, about 14% of them singletons; the top ten hold around 12%. The entry originates in a study of T cells in Graves' hyperthyroidism and ophthalmopathy. Those patients with uncontrolled infection, other autoimmune disease, pregnancy or lactation were excluded. The PBMCs were sourced from fresh peripheral blood (about 9.7 ml). Germline assignment: CDR1 WSHSY and CDR2 SAAADI. The CDR3 loop spans 14 amino acids. The J segment lost 5 bases and the V segment lost 8 bases, leaving 5 bases of the junction unmatched. Overall study findings and caveats: The authors' 13 V-J model separated ophthalmopathy from stable hyperthyroidism. Within blood appeared most thyroid clonotypes that had expanded above 0.001.

The receptor was derived from a woman between 45 and 60 years old with Graves' ophthalmopathy. The J gene is TRBJ2-5, the V gene TRBV10-2; 13 bases match TRBD2. Material: blood. The CDR3 protein is CASRGLAGTETQYF. The DNA for the CDR3 is TGCGCCAGCCGGGGACTAGCGGGAACTGAGACCCAGTACTTC.